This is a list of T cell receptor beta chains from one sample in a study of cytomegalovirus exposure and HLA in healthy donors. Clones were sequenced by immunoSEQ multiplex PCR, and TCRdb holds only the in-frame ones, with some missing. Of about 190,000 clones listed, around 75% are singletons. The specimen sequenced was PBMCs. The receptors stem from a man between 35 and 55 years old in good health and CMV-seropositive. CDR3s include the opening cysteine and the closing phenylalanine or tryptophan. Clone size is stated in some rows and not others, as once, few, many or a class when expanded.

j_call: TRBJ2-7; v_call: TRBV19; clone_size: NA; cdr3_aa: CASRTLGQGRNEQYF
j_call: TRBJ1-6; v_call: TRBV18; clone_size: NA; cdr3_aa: CASSREGQKESPLHF
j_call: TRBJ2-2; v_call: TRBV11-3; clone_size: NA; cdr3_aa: CASSLDTSVKELFF
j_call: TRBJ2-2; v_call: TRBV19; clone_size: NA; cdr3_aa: CASSFGGGRLSGELFF
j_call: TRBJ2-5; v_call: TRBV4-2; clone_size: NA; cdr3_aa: CASSQDAEETQYF
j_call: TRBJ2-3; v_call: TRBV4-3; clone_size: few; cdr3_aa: CASSQGPAGGQVDTQYF
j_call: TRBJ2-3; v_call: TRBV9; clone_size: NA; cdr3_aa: CASSGGHATDTQYF
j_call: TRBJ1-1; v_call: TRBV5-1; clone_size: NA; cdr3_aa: CASRVGSTGTEAFF
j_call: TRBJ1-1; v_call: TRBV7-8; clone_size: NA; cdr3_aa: CASSRNRGDLNTEAFF
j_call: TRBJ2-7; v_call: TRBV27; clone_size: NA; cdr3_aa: CASPSRGPRPYEQYF
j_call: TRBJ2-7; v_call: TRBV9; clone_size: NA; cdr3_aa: CASSVGPSATYEQYF
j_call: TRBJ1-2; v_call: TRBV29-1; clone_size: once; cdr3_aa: CSVGRLRGRNYGYTF
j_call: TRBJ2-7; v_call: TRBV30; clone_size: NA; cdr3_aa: CACYPKQGGAYEQYF
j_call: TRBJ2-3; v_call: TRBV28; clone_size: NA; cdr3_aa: CASNDPSGGTDTQYF
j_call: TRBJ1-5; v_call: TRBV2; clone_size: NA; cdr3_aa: CASRAEVSNQPQHF
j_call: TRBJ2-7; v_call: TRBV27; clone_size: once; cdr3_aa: CASSSWGQGYEQYF
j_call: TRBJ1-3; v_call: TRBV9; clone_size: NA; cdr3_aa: CASSPGQGATGNTIYF
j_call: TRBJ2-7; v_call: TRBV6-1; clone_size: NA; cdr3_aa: CASRVDRGGYEQYF
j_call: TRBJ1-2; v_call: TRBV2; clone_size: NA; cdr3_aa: CASKTGATDGYGYTF
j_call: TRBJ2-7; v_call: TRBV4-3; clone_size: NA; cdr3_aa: CASSQDRGYEQYF
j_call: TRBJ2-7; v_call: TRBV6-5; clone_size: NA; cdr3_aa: CASSYLLAYYSYEQYF
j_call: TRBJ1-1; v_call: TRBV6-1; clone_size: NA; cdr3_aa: CASRQSTGRTEAFF
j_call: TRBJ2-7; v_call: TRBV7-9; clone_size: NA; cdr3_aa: CASTFPDGSTYEQYF
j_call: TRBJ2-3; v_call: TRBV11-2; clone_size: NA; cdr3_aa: CASSLNTQYF